Below, 6 T cell receptor beta chains from the same sample are listed, as sequenced in a study of cytomegalovirus exposure and HLA in healthy donors. Primers included in the PCR were 60 Vbeta and 13 Jbeta primers. Method: immunoSEQ multiplex PCR; TCRdb's copy keeps in-frame clones and lacks some. This table has 85,000 to 100,000 clones, 55% to 75% appearing once. The material sequenced was PBMCs. The receptors come from a man in his sixties in good health and CMV-seronegative.

The chain links TRBV28 to TRBJ1-3, with D perhaps matching TRBD1 (6 bases). CDR1 is MDHEN, CDR2 SYDVKM, per germline. Trimming removed 5 bases at V and 0 bases at J, with 14 bases between. The CDR3 length is 16 residues. The CDR3 here is CASSATGSSSGNTIYF. As DNA, the CDR3 is TGTGCCAGCAGTGCTACAGGGTCAAGCTCTGGAAACACCATATATTTT.

The V gene is TRBV9, the J gene TRBJ1-1; a weak D match, TRBD1 (5 bases). This CDR3 is 14 amino acids long. Trimming left V 0 bases short and J 2 bases short, with 8 bases between. Per germline, CDR1 SGDLS and CDR2 YYNGEE. The CDR3 is CASSVGQKNTEAFF. The CDR3 DNA is TGTGCCAGCAGCGTAGGACAGAAAAACACTGAAGCTTTCTTT. The full variable domain, completed using reference TRBV9 and TRBJ1-1, is DSGVTQTPKHLITATGQRVTLRCSPRSGDLSVYWYQQSLDQGLQFLIQYYNGEERAKGNILERFSAQQFPDLHSELNLSSLELGDSALYFCASSVGQKNTEAFFGQGTRLTVV.

This clone was found once. The chain employs TRBV19 and TRBJ2-1, with D possibly being TRBD1 (6 bases). The germline V gene has CDR1 LNHDA and CDR2 SQIVND (reference sequence). V was trimmed by 3 bases and J by 0 bases, leaving 12 bases between them. The CDR3 spans 16 residues. The CDR3 is CASSIQGTRSYNEQFF. The DNA of the CDR3 is TGTGCCAGTAGTATCCAGGGGACGCGCTCCTACAATGAGCAGTTCTTC.

This clone has just a few counts. This sequence joins TRBV28 and TRBJ1-1; a weak D match, TRBD1 (6 bases). CDR1 is MDHEN, CDR2 SYDVKM, per germline. The germline V and J ends were trimmed by 7 bases and 3 bases, with 15 bases remaining between them. The length of the CDR3 is 14 residues. The CDR3 DNA follows: TGTGCCAGCACTAAGGGGAGACAGGACACTGAAGCTTTCTTT. Translating gives CASTKGRQDTEAFF.

The V gene is TRBV10-3, the J gene TRBJ2-5; 7 bases are a match to TRBD1. CDR1 is ENHRY, CDR2 SYGVKD, per germline. This CDR3 is 18 amino acids long. With 2 bases clipped from V and 7 bases from J, the junction kept 19 bases outside the gene matches. Here the CDR3 reads CAISEAGPGQPRLWTQYF. The CDR3 coding sequence is TGTGCCATCAGTGAGGCGGGCCCGGGACAGCCTAGACTCTGGACCCAGTACTTC.

The chain combines TRBV10-3 with TRBJ2-1, with D maybe TRBD2 (5 bases). Trimming took off 2 bases at V and 6 bases at J, with 11 bases between the two ends. This CDR3 spans 14 amino acids. Looked up from germline, CDR1 is ENHRY and CDR2 is SYGVKD. CDR3 sequence: CAISEVGDFNEQFF. CDR3 nucleotide sequence: TGTGCCATCAGTGAGGTCGGGGATTTCAATGAGCAGTTCTTC.